A single sample is the source of the 8 T cell receptor beta chains below, sequenced in a study of cytomegalovirus exposure and HLA in healthy donors. The study ran its PCR with 60 Vbeta and 13 Jbeta primers. The method was immunoSEQ multiplex PCR; TCRdb's version includes in-frame clones alone and lacks a portion of them. The table shows more than 60,000 clones, with more than 75% occurring only once. The specimen was PBMCs. These receptors all come from a man between 18 and 29 years old in good health and CMV-seronegative.

For the CDR3, the DNA is TGTGCCAGCAGTGTTCATAGCGGGGGAAGCACAGATACGCAGTATTTT. Protein: CASSVHSGGSTDTQYF. This sequence joins TRBV6-4 and TRBJ2-3; 9 bases are shared with TRBD2. The germline V gene encodes CDR1 MRHNA and CDR2 SNTAGT. After removal of 4 bases from V and 0 bases from J, the junction contained 5 bases not matched to a gene. The CDR3 has 16 residues.

In this sample, this clone turned up a few times. This rearrangement joins TRBV5-4 to TRBJ1-2; D is uncertain. Germline loops: CDR1 SGHNT, CDR2 YYREEE (reference sequence). The CDR3 has 15 amino acids. Trimming took off 0 bases at V and 5 bases at J, with 14 bases between the two ends. The CDR3 region has the DNA TGTGCCAGCAGCTTGGTGCGGACTGACGAGTATGGCTACACCTTC. This codes for CASSLVRTDEYGYTF. The variable domain in full, with the rest retrieved from reference TRBV5-4 and TRBJ1-2, is ETGVTQSPTHLIKTRGQQVTLRCSSQSGHNTVSWYQQALGQGPQFIFQYYREEENGRGNFPPRFSGLQFPNYSSELNVNALELDDSALYLCASSLVRTDEYGYTFGSGTRLTVV.

This clone occurred a few times. The V call is TRBV11-2, the J call TRBJ1-3; D uncertain. Germline V lookup: CDR1 SGHAT, CDR2 FQNNGV. CDR3 length: 17 amino acids. With 0 bases removed from V and 0 bases from J, the gap between germline ends came to 12 bases. As DNA, the CDR3 is TGTGCCAGCAGCTTAGAGACACCGCGATACTCTGGAAACACCATATATTTT. This codes for CASSLETPRYSGNTIYF.

This chain connects TRBV5-1 to TRBJ2-3; 11 positions agree with TRBD1. The germline V gene encodes CDR1 SGHRS and CDR2 YFSETQ. The V gene end was trimmed by 0 bases and the J gene end by 5 bases; junction bases not matched to a gene: 8. The CDR3 spans 17 residues. The CDR3 region is CASSLVTGTGGEDTQYF. The CDR3 nucleotides read TGCGCCAGCAGCTTGGTTACCGGGACAGGGGGAGAAGATACGCAGTATTTT.

The rearrangement joins TRBV7-9 to TRBJ1-5; TRBD1 matches at 9 bases. Germline V gene data show CDR1 as SEHNR and CDR2 as FQNEAQ (reference sequence). V gave up 3 bases and J gave up 4 bases; unmatched junction bases: 4. This CDR3 contains 15 residues. CDR3 nucleotide sequence: TGTGCCAGCAGCTTGGGCGGGACAGGGAATCAGCCCCAGCATTTT. Translated: CASSLGGTGNQPQHF.

In this sample, this clone turned up a few times. The V and J genes are TRBV5-4 and TRBJ1-6; TRBD1 aligns across 8 bases. Germline trimming cut 2 bases from V and 9 bases from J; bases unmatched to any gene: 10. The V gene's germline CDR1 is SGHNT and CDR2 YYREEE (reference sequence). This CDR3 is built from 16 residues. The DNA for the CDR3 is TGTGCCAGCAGCTTAACTGGACAGGGTCCCGGTTCACCCCTCCACTTT. Translating gives CASSLTGQGPGSPLHF. Complete variable domain (other parts from reference TRBV5-4 and TRBJ1-6): ETGVTQSPTHLIKTRGQQVTLRCSSQSGHNTVSWYQQALGQGPQFIFQYYREEENGRGNFPPRFSGLQFPNYSSELNVNALELDDSALYLCASSLTGQGPGSPLHFGNGTRLTVT.

The chain recombines TRBV11-2 with TRBJ1-2; D is undetermined. Trimming took off 2 bases at V and 8 bases at J, with 12 bases between the two ends. The CDR3 has 13 residues. The V gene's germline CDR1 is SGHAT and CDR2 FQNNGV. CDR3 in DNA: TGTGCCAGCAGCTTACTTTCGGAGGCCGGCTACACCTTC. This gives the protein CASSLLSEAGYTF. Drawing the rest from reference TRBV11-2 and TRBJ1-2, the complete variable domain is EAGVAQSPRYKIIEKRQSVAFWCNPISGHATLYWYQQILGQGPKLLIQFQNNGVVDDSQLPKDRFSAERLKGVDSTLKIQPAKLEDSAVYLCASSLLSEAGYTFGSGTRLTVV.

This clone has just a few counts. As DNA, the CDR3 is TGTGCCAGCAGCTTGTCCCGGGAAGATAGCACAGATACGCAGTATTTT. This sequence encodes CASSLSREDSTDTQYF. J is TRBJ2-3 and V is TRBV5-4; D possibly corresponds to TRBD2 (5 bases). Germline CDR1 and CDR2: SGHNT and YYREEE (reference sequence). The CDR3 has 16 residues. V was cut by 1 base and J by 0 bases, with 12 bases left in between. Using reference TRBV5-4 and TRBJ2-3 for the parts outside the CDR3, the full variable domain is ETGVTQSPTHLIKTRGQQVTLRCSSQSGHNTVSWYQQALGQGPQFIFQYYREEENGRGNFPPRFSGLQFPNYSSELNVNALELDDSALYLCASSLSREDSTDTQYFGPGTRLTVL.